The 28 T cell receptor beta chains below were found in one sample sequenced in a study of shared clonotypes between healthy human individuals. TCRdb keeps only in-frame clones here, not all; method: immunoSEQ multiplex PCR. The data hold 2 million to 2.5 million clones, with just under 95% observed a single time. Input material: naive CD4+ T cells from PBMCs. Documented subset: CD45RA+ positively selected. The receptors originated from a man younger than 35 in good health. Some clones in this sample may be carry-over from other donors' samples.

The chain joins TRBV27 to TRBJ1-6; TRBD1 might be the D (5 bases). The CDR3 is 13 amino acids. Deletions cut 3 bases from V and 9 bases from J, with 9 bases between. CDR1 and CDR2 (germline): MNHEY, SMNVEV (reference sequence). CDR3 in amino acids: CASSLGGGSPLHF. The CDR3 region has the DNA TGTGCCAGCAGTTTGGGGGGTGGTTCACCCCTCCACTTT.

Details on this clone: Other DNA sequences in this specimen translate into the identical CDR3. The chain combines TRBV28 with TRBJ2-4, with D unresolved. V lost 5 bases, J lost 0 bases, and 5 bases lay in between. Germline CDR1 reads MDHEN; CDR2 reads SYDVKM. This CDR3 comprises 13 residues. The CDR3 bases are TGTGCCAGCAGTATCCTAGCCAAAAACATTCAGTACTTC. It is translated as CASSILAKNIQYF.

This sequence joins TRBV18 and TRBJ2-1, with 7 bases aligning to TRBD2. Looked up from germline, CDR1 is KGHSH and CDR2 is LQKENI. The CDR3 has 15 amino acids. The V and J ends lost 3 bases and 7 bases, in that order; junction bases with no gene match: 9. The DNA of the CDR3 is TGTGCCAGCTCACCGGGCTGGGGGGGGTGGAATGAGCAGTTCTTC. This codes for CASSPGWGGWNEQFF. The whole variable domain, remainder taken from reference TRBV18 and TRBJ2-1, is NAGVMQNPRHLVRRRGQEARLRCSPMKGHSHVYWYRQLPEEGLKFMVYLQKENIIDESGMPKERFSAEFPKEGPSILRIQQVVRGDSAAYFCASSPGWGGWNEQFFGPGTRLTVL.

CDR3 amino acids: CASSSYSSYEQYF. For the CDR3, the DNA is TGTGCCAGCAGTTCCTACAGCTCCTACGAGCAGTACTTC. This chain connects TRBV28 to TRBJ2-7; D is uncertain. Germline V gene lookup returns CDR1 MDHEN and CDR2 SYDVKM. V was trimmed by 4 bases and J by 0 bases, leaving 7 bases between them. The CDR3 has 13 residues.

The rearrangement joins TRBV30 to TRBJ2-7; unclear D gene. The CDR3 contains 13 residues. The V end was cut by 2 bases, the J end by 3 bases, with 11 bases between. CDR1 and CDR2 from the germline V gene are GTSNPN and SVGIG (reference sequence). CDR3 protein: CAWSIGYFYEQYF. Here the CDR3 DNA reads TGTGCCTGGAGTATAGGTTATTTCTACGAGCAGTACTTC.

The rearrangement joins TRBV28 to TRBJ1-2; possible D gene TRBD1, 5 bases. The CDR3 is made up of 14 amino acids. The ends were cut back, 1 base at V and 4 bases at J, with 10 bases in the middle. From germline, CDR1 is MDHEN and CDR2 SYDVKM. The chain's CDR3 is CASSLLGLIYGYTF. The CDR3 nucleotides are TGTGCCAGCAGTTTATTGGGACTTATCTATGGCTACACCTTC.

This clone was picked up one time. The sample has other DNA sequences that encode this CDR3 too. This chain uses TRBV4-2 with TRBJ2-5; weak D call: TRBD2 (6 bases). The CDR3 is 13 amino acids. V dropped 0 bases and J dropped 5 bases, with 7 bases sitting between them. Germline V gene lookup returns CDR1 LGHNA and CDR2 YNFKEQ. In DNA form, the CDR3 reads TGTGCCAGCAGCCAAGACCGGGGGGAGACCCAGTACTTC. Protein product: CASSQDRGETQYF.

The chain links TRBV27 to TRBJ2-1; a possible D gene is TRBD1 (5 bases). The CDR3 runs to 14 residues. V lost 5 bases and J lost 6, with 14 bases in between. Germline CDR1 and CDR2: MNHEY and SMNVEV (reference sequence). The CDR3 DNA is TGTGCCAGCAGTCACAGGTTACGTCCCAATGAGCAGTTCTTC. It translates to CASSHRLRPNEQFF.

The chain employs TRBV18 and TRBJ1-4; the match to TRBD1 covers 9 bases. V lost 3 bases, J lost 6 bases, and 8 bases stayed unmatched. Germline CDR1 KGHSH, CDR2 LQKENI. This CDR3 spans 16 amino acids. Written as DNA, the CDR3 is TGTGCCAGCTCACCCATCCGGGGACAGGGTCATGAAAAACTGTTTTTT. Translated, it gives CASSPIRGQGHEKLFF.

This clone was observed once. Other DNA variants within this sample encode the same CDR3. The rearrangement joins TRBV14 to TRBJ2-7; the match to TRBD1 covers 7 bases. Germline V CDR1 and CDR2: SGHDN, FVKESK. This CDR3 spans 14 amino acids. The ends lost 4 bases at V and 3 bases at J; junction bases unmatched: 6. The CDR3 protein is CASSPRTGFYEQYF. In nucleotides, the CDR3 is TGTGCCAGCAGCCCTCGGACAGGATTCTACGAGCAGTACTTC.

This clone was counted a single time. The J gene is TRBJ2-5, the V gene TRBV6-6; the match to TRBD1 covers 9 bases. After removal of 6 bases from V and 5 bases from J, the junction contained 7 bases not matched to a gene. The CDR3 runs to 14 residues. CDR1 and CDR2 from the germline V gene are MNHNY and SVGAGI (reference sequence). For the CDR3, the DNA is TGTGCCAGCAGAACCACAGGGGGCGGGGAGACCCAGTACTTC. Amino acids: CASRTTGGGETQYF.

The chain is built from TRBV27 and TRBJ1-6; no definite D call. Deletions cut 5 bases from V and 0 bases from J, with 11 bases between. Germline V gene lookup returns CDR1 MNHEY and CDR2 SMNVEV (reference sequence). This CDR3 region has 16 residues. The CDR3 here is CASSAGLGSYNSPLHF. Written as DNA, the CDR3 is TGTGCCAGCAGTGCTGGCCTGGGCTCCTATAATTCACCCCTCCACTTT.

This sequence joins TRBV7-9 and TRBJ2-7, with 7 positions matching TRBD1. CDR1 SEHNR and CDR2 FQNEAQ come from the germline V gene (reference sequence). The V and J ends lost 4 bases and 5 bases, in that order; junction bases with no gene match: 8. The CDR3 is made up of 14 amino acids. The CDR3 reads CASSSHRGRDEQYF. The CDR3 region has the DNA TGTGCCAGCAGCTCCCACAGGGGTAGGGACGAGCAGTACTTC. The whole variable domain, filled in from reference TRBV7-9 and TRBJ2-7, reads DTGVSQNPRHKITKRGQNVTFRCDPISEHNRLYWYRQTLGQGPEFLTYFQNEAQLEKSRLLSDRFSAERPKGSFSTLEIQRTEQGDSAMYLCASSSHRGRDEQYFGPGTRLTVT.

The chain recombines TRBV5-1 with TRBJ2-5, with D perhaps TRBD2 (5 bases). There are 13 residues in the CDR3. Germline loops: CDR1 SGHRS, CDR2 YFSETQ. Trimming removed 6 bases from V and 5 bases from J, with 14 bases in between. The CDR3 spells CASTPAGAETQYF. CDR3 nucleotides: TGCGCCAGCACCCCGGCGGGTGCTGAGACCCAGTACTTC.

The rearrangement joins TRBV9 to TRBJ2-5, with D unresolved. V lost 4 bases, J lost 2 bases, and 12 bases lay in between. This CDR3 contains 14 residues. CDR1 and CDR2 from the germline V gene are SGDLS and YYNGEE. This CDR3 is CASSPIADQETQYF. The CDR3 DNA sequence: TGTGCCAGCAGCCCGATTGCGGATCAAGAGACCCAGTACTTC.

J is TRBJ2-7 and V is TRBV5-3; D possibly corresponds to TRBD2 (6 bases). TRBV5-3 is filed as an ORF, its function uncertain. Trimming removed 7 bases from V and 2 bases from J, with 16 bases in between. The CDR3 runs to 14 residues. This chain's CDR3 is CARATRDFTYEQYF. DNA for the CDR3: TGTGCCAGAGCAACCCGGGACTTCACCTACGAGCAGTACTTC.

This CDR3 is CASTPADAGRAFF. CDR3 DNA sequence: TGTGCCAGCACCCCCGCGGACGCCGGGAGGGCTTTCTTT. The V and J genes are TRBV6-6 and TRBJ1-1, with D hard to call. V lost 7 bases, J lost 11 bases, and 20 bases lay in between. The CDR3 has 13 amino acids. CDR1 MNHNY and CDR2 SVGAGI come from the germline V gene (reference sequence).

This chain links TRBV28 with TRBJ2-1; TRBD1 agrees at 9 bases. Unmatched junction bases numbered 7, after V lost 2 bases and J lost 8 bases. This CDR3 region has 15 residues. Germline lookup yields CDR1 MDHEN and CDR2 SYDVKM. The CDR3 reads CASSLRQGVIDEQFF. Written as DNA, the CDR3 is TGTGCCAGCAGTTTAAGACAGGGGGTTATTGATGAGCAGTTCTTC.

The rearrangement uses TRBV6-6 and TRBJ1-5; D possibly corresponds to TRBD1 (6 bases). Per the germline V gene, CDR1 is MNHNY and CDR2 is SVGAGI (reference sequence). Deletions cut 4 bases from V and 0 bases from J, with 13 bases between. The CDR3 covers 16 residues. The CDR3 coding sequence is TGTGCCAGCAGTTTATCAGGACAGTTTAGCAATCAGCCCCAGCATTTT. This translates into CASSLSGQFSNQPQHF.

DNA for the CDR3: TGCAGCGTCTCAACCTTTCAGTGGGATACGCAGTATTTT. It is translated as CSVSTFQWDTQYF. The V call is TRBV29-1, the J call TRBJ2-3, with no clear D. The CDR3 covers 13 residues. V was cut by 6 bases and J by 6 bases, with 16 bases left in between. Germline CDR1 SQVTM, CDR2 ANQGSEA.

The chain carries TRBV5-1 and TRBJ1-1; weak D call: TRBD1 (5 bases). The length of the CDR3 is 16 residues. Germline V gene lookup returns CDR1 SGHRS and CDR2 YFSETQ. The V end lost 3 bases, the J end lost 1 base, and 16 bases lay between the germline ends. The CDR3 DNA is TGCGCCAGCAGCTGGGGACCCTCGGGTTCGAACACTGAAGCTTTCTTT. Its protein is CASSWGPSGSNTEAFF.

Points on this clone: Different DNA sequences within this sample yield the same CDR3. The chain combines TRBV5-4 with TRBJ2-5; 13 nucleotides agree with TRBD2. CDR1 and CDR2 from the germline V gene are SGHNT and YYREEE (reference sequence). This CDR3 contains 16 residues. Trimming at V came to 4 bases and at J to 2 bases, leaving 5 bases not matched to a gene. The CDR3 DNA is TGTGCCAGCAGCCTAGCACTAGCGGGAGGGCAAGAGACCCAGTACTTC. As protein: CASSLALAGGQETQYF.

Remarks on this clone: The same CDR3 can be traced to other DNA sequences in this sample. The V and J genes are TRBV7-3 and TRBJ2-1; 8 nucleotides line up with TRBD2. The V gene's germline CDR1 is SGHTA and CDR2 FQGTGA. The CDR3 covers 15 residues. Trimming took 3 bases from V and 2 from J; bases not matched to a gene: 3. Written as DNA, the CDR3 is TGTGCCAGCAGCTTGCGGCGGGAGGCCTACAATGAGCAGTTCTTC. This gives the protein CASSLRREAYNEQFF.

The rearrangement links TRBV27 to TRBJ2-1; 12 positions agree with TRBD2. The CDR3 length is 14 residues. From germline, CDR1 is MNHEY and CDR2 SMNVEV (reference sequence). J gave up 7 bases and V 8 bases, and 6 bases lay outside the gene matches. CDR3 DNA sequence: TGTGCCAGCGCTAGCGGGAGGGCCTTAAATGAGCAGTTCTTC. It specifies CASASGRALNEQFF.

V usage is TRBV5-4 and J usage is TRBJ2-2; the D gene is possibly TRBD2 (6 bases). This CDR3 has 16 amino acids. With 4 bases removed from V and 2 bases from J, the gap between germline ends came to 15 bases. Looked up from germline, CDR1 is SGHNT and CDR2 is YYREEE (reference sequence). The CDR3 loop is CASSPYGGANTGELFF. For the CDR3, the DNA is TGTGCCAGCAGCCCCTACGGCGGGGCCAACACCGGGGAGCTGTTTTTT.

The V gene is TRBV30, the J gene TRBJ2-7; the D gene is possibly TRBD2 (6 bases). CDR1 is GTSNPN and CDR2 is SVGIG in the germline V gene (reference sequence). V gave up 5 bases and J gave up 6 bases, with 14 bases separating them. This CDR3 comprises 12 residues. The CDR3, as DNA: TGTGCCTGGTCCGGACTATCCCCCGAGCAGTACTTC. Encoded protein: CAWSGLSPEQYF.

CDR3 sequence: CASSYGQGNQPQHF. The DNA of the CDR3 is TGTGCCAGCAGTTACGGACAGGGCAATCAGCCCCAGCATTTT. The rearrangement uses TRBV9 and TRBJ1-5; 7 nucleotides align to TRBD1. Germline trimming cut 5 bases from V and 2 bases from J; bases unmatched to any gene: 4. The CDR3 runs to 14 residues. Germline V gives CDR1 SGDLS, CDR2 YYNGEE.

This chain joins TRBV5-6 and TRBJ2-1; 7 bases agree with TRBD2. Unmatched junction bases numbered 8, after V lost 4 bases and J lost 4 bases. Germline V lookup: CDR1 SGHDT, CDR2 YYEEEE. The CDR3 extends over 15 amino acids. The CDR3 loop reads CASSGVAGAYNEQFF. CDR3 nucleotides: TGTGCCAGCAGCGGAGTGGCGGGAGCTTACAATGAGCAGTTCTTC. Looking up the rest from reference TRBV5-6 and TRBJ2-1 gives the full variable domain: DAGVTQSPTHLIKTRGQQVTLRCSPKSGHDTVSWYQQALGQGPQFIFQYYEEEERQRGNFPDRFSGHQFPNYSSELNVNALLLGDSALYLCASSGVAGAYNEQFFGPGTRLTVL.